The 15 T cell receptor beta chains listed next were all sequenced from one sample in a study of response to subunit inactivated influenza vaccine (dated by TCRdb to 2016 to 2019). The library was generated by RT-PCR. Sequencing relied on an Illumina HiSeq 2500. The public sequencing data were trimmed at Q25 with fastp and processed into clonotypes with MiXCR by TCRdb, which kept only in-frame beta chains. Each entry merges the rows of one CDR3 protein and shows their most common DNA and genes. This sample has roughly 700,000 distinct CDR3 sequences in its table, and around a sixth of those were observed once. Around a tenth of the sample is taken by the ten largest. The sample consisted of PBMCs from blood, taken approximately 12 days after vaccination. These receptor sequences come from a man between 45 and 60 years old who received an inactivated influenza vaccine. Donor details come from another sample of the same person, matched by shared clones.

This clonotype was picked up a small number of times. The chain joins TRBV5-1 to TRBJ1-2, with 8 bases lining up with TRBD1. Germline loops: CDR1 SGHRS, CDR2 YFSETQ. Trimming cost V 3 bases and J 2 bases; bases outside gene matches: 12. CDR3 length: 17 residues. CDR3 region: CASSYKTGGLANYGYTF. CDR3 sequence (DNA): TGCGCCAGCAGCTACAAAACAGGGGGTCTAGCCAACTATGGCTACACCTTC.

The CDR3 reads CASSLGRSDTQYF. The CDR3 bases are TGTGCCAGCAGCCTGGGACGTTCAGATACGCAGTATTTT. The chain carries TRBV7-2 and TRBJ2-3; D is tentatively TRBD1 or TRBD2 (5 bases each). This CDR3 is 13 amino acids long. Trimming shortened V by 5 bases and J by 4 bases, and 10 bases separated the two germline ends. Germline assignment: CDR1 SGHTA and CDR2 FQGNSA.

As regards this clonotype: A junction boundary mismatches the germline segment, possibly from a read error. This chain uses TRBV6-1 with TRBJ2-7, with 9 positions matching TRBD1. There are 16 residues in the CDR3. Germline-derived CDR1 and CDR2 are MNHNS and SASEGT. CDR3 bases: TGTGCCAGCAGTGCGCGTCCCGGGACAGGGCGGGCAACTCCATTATTC. Its translation: CASSARPGTGRATPLF.

J is TRBJ2-2 and V is TRBV2, with a possible D match to TRBD2 (6 bases). Germline V gene sequence: CDR1 SNHLY, CDR2 FYNNEI. The V gene lost 8 bases and the J gene lost 7 bases, with 11 bases spanning the gap. The CDR3 loop spans 12 amino acids. The CDR3 DNA follows: TGTGCCAGCGGTTCCGGGAGCGGGGAGCTGTTTTTT. Amino acid sequence: CASGSGSGELFF.

The rearrangement uses TRBV5-6 and TRBJ1-2; D is ambiguous. CDR1 and CDR2 (germline): SGHDT, YYEEEE. This CDR3 has 14 residues. V gave up 4 bases and J gave up 8 bases, with 18 bases separating them. CDR3 DNA sequence: TGTGCCAGCAGCCCGTGGGCGGAGGGTGGCGGCTACACCTTC. Its protein product is CASSPWAEGGGYTF.

This clonotype came up a few times. The genes are TRBV6-1 and TRBJ2-7; 9 positions match TRBD2. After removal of 8 bases from V and 1 base from J, the junction contained 6 bases not matched to a gene. The CDR3 loop spans 14 amino acids. Germline values: CDR1 MNHNS, CDR2 SASEGT. Here the CDR3 DNA reads TGTGCCAGCTTGCTAGCGGGGCCGTCCTACGAGCAGTACTTC. Amino acids: CASLLAGPSYEQYF.

The chain employs TRBV9 and TRBJ2-1; 9 bases line up with TRBD2. Germline lookup yields CDR1 SGDLS and CDR2 YYNGEE. The CDR3 spans 15 residues. The V segment lost 3 bases and the J segment 7 bases; nucleotides outside the gene matches: 8. The CDR3 loop is CASSASGGSLNEQFF. DNA of the CDR3: TGTGCCAGCAGCGCGAGCGGGGGGTCGTTGAATGAGCAGTTCTTC.

The rearrangement joins TRBV28 to TRBJ2-1; 11 bases align to TRBD2. CDR3 length: 16 amino acids. Germline CDR1 is MDHEN and CDR2 is SYDVKM. Trimming removed 3 bases from V and 2 bases from J; junction bases left unmatched: 3. The chain's CDR3 is CASSFSGRAAYNEQFF. DNA for the CDR3: TGTGCCAGCAGTTTTAGCGGGAGGGCGGCCTACAATGAGCAGTTCTTC.

J is TRBJ2-4 and V is TRBV4-1, with TRBD1 identical over 7 bases. This CDR3 has 14 amino acids. Germline CDR1 is MGHRA and CDR2 is YSYEKL. V lost 0 bases, J lost 11 bases, and 7 bases stayed unmatched. In DNA, the CDR3 is TGCGCCAGCAGCCAAGATAGGGACAGTTTTCTTCAGTACTTC. Translated, it gives CASSQDRDSFLQYF.

This clonotype was counted between two and nine times. The chain uses TRBV6-1 and TRBJ1-2; D perhaps matches TRBD1 (6 bases). The CDR3 is made up of 15 amino acids. Trimming pared 7 bases from V and 0 bases from J, leaving 15 bases between. Germline V gene lookup returns CDR1 MNHNS and CDR2 SASEGT. DNA for the CDR3: TGTGCCAGCATCGAGGTGGACAGTCCTAACTATGGCTACACCTTC. Amino acid sequence: CASIEVDSPNYGYTF.

This clonotype was seen a few times. This sequence joins TRBV12-3 or TRBV12-4 and TRBJ2-1, with TRBD2 identical over 9 bases. This CDR3 has 16 amino acids. The V and J ends lost 5 bases and 7 bases, in that order; junction bases with no gene match: 12. The CDR3 loop is CASSTLGSGRNNEQFF. CDR3 coding DNA: TGTGCCAGCAGTACCCTCGGAAGCGGGAGGAATAATGAGCAGTTCTTC.

This clonotype was counted only a few times. One junction end does not reproduce the germline sequence, and a read error may be involved. V usage is TRBV7-9 and J usage is TRBJ2-7, with a tentative D call TRBD1 (6 bases). The germline CDR1 and CDR2 sequences are SEHNR and FQNEAQ (reference sequence). CDR3 length equals 13 residues. CDR3 nucleotides: TGTGCCAGCAGCTTGGAATGGACAGTCGGCCCTCTATTC. Its translation is CASSLEWTVGPLF.

This chain connects TRBV29-1 to TRBJ1-1; 9 nucleotides align to TRBD1. Germline V gene data show CDR1 as SQVTM and CDR2 as ANQGSEA. The V gene end was trimmed by 6 bases and the J gene end by 1 base; junction bases not matched to a gene: 9. CDR3 length: 15 amino acids. The CDR3 loop reads CSVLGQGNANTEAFF. The CDR3 nucleotides read TGCAGCGTCCTGGGACAGGGCAACGCGAACACTGAAGCTTTCTTT. The whole variable domain, filled in from reference TRBV29-1 and TRBJ1-1, reads SAVISQKPSRDICQRGTSLTIQCQVDSQVTMMFWYRQQPGQSLTLIATANQGSEATYESGFVIDKFPISRPNLTFSTLTVSNMSPEDSSIYLCSVLGQGNANTEAFFGQGTRLTVV.

This chain links TRBV10-3 with TRBJ2-5, with no clear D. CDR1 is ENHRY and CDR2 is SYGVKD in the germline V gene. The CDR3 sequence is 13 residues long. V was clipped by 8 bases and J by 5 bases, with 15 bases between them. The CDR3 loop reads CAISGSELETQYF. The CDR3 DNA is TGTGCCATCTCCGGGTCAGAGTTGGAGACCCAGTACTTC.

The chain employs TRBV5-5 and TRBJ1-5; the match to TRBD1 covers 8 bases. The CDR3 runs 17 residues. Germline values: CDR1 SGHKS, CDR2 YYEKEE (reference sequence). The ends lost 0 bases at V and 1 base at J; junction bases unmatched: 6. CDR3 bases: TGTGCCAGCAGCTTGGCAGGGGGCGCTTGGAGCAATCAGCCCCAGCATTTT. Translation gives CASSLAGGAWSNQPQHF.